This TCR beta chain was found in a study of blood T cell repertoires in COVID-19. As for the study in general: Specimens from acute and convalescent COVID-19 originated in the United States, Italy and Spain. Sources were T cells, B-cell-depleted T cells, or PBMCs; the material itself was cDNA or gDNA.

Original processing methods: Estimated nucleated cell counts came from reference gene primer amplification. Using immunoSEQ multiplex PCR, the repertoire was profiled, and TCRdb retains in-frame clones only, with some absent. That table is the source of V, J and clone size, and D and trimming were worked out from the DNA. The data contain a few hundred thousand clones, over 75% of them singletons. The receptor was derived from a human donor in a cohort sampled during active COVID-19. Sequenced material: peripheral blood.

The CDR3 loop reads CASSPRQALEAFF. CDR3 bases: TGTGCCAGTAGTCCAAGACAGGCCCTTGAAGCTTTCTTT. This chain joins TRBV19 and TRBJ1-1; possibly TRBD1 for D (6 bases). Trimming took off 5 bases at V and 7 bases at J, with 14 bases between the two ends. Germline lookup yields CDR1 LNHDA and CDR2 SQIVND (reference sequence). The CDR3 covers 13 residues.